The source of this T cell receptor (beta chain) is a study of blood T cell repertoires in COVID-19. Study at large: Samples of COVID-19 (acute and convalescent) were obtained from the United States, Italy and Spain. In each case, the material was cDNA or gDNA derived from T cells, B-cell-depleted T cells, or PBMCs.

Germline values: CDR1 SEHNR, CDR2 FQNEAQ (reference sequence). V shed 1 base and J 7 bases; nucleotides not matched to a gene: 4. CDR3 length: 15 amino acids. In the source study's methods: It was from reference gene primer amplification that nucleated cell counts were estimated. Sequencing used immunoSEQ multiplex PCR; TCRdb keeps in-frame clones, though not all of them. V and J calls plus clone size are reproduced from that table; the DNA served to infer D and trimming. Of approximately 500,000 clones listed, approximately 83% are singletons. The sequence derives from a human donor in a cohort sampled during active COVID-19. The specimen sequenced was peripheral blood. The chain has TRBV7-9 and TRBJ2-1; 10 nucleotides align to TRBD1. This chain's CDR3 is CASSLDRTGGNEQFF. The CDR3 DNA follows: TGTGCCAGCAGCTTAGACCGGACAGGGGGGAATGAGCAGTTCTTC.